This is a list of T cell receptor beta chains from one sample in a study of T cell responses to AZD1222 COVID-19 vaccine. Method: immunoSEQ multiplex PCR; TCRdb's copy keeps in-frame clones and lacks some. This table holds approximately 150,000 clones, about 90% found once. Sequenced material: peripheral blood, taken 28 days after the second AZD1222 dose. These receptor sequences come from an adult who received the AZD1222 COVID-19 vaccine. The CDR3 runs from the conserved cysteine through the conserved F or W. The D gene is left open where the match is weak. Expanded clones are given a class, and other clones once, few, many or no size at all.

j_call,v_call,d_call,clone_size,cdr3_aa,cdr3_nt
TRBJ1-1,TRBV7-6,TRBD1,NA,CASSLGQWNTEAFF,TGTGCCAGCAGCTTGGGACAGTGGAACACTGAAGCTTTCTTT
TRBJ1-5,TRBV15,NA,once,CATSRDRGGQPQHF,TGTGCCACCAGCAGAGATCGGGGGGGACAGCCCCAGCATTTT
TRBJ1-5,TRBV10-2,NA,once,CASSEVLSDSNQPQHF,TGCGCCAGCAGTGAGGTCCTAAGTGATAGCAATCAGCCCCAGCATTTT
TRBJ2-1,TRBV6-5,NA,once,CASQAGHEQFF,TGTGCCAGCCAGGCAGGACATGAGCAGTTCTTC
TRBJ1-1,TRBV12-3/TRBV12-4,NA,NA,CASILNTEAFF,TGTGCCAGCATTCTTAACACTGAAGCTTTCTTT
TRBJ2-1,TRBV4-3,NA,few,CASSQAVETLAYNEQFF,TGCGCCAGCAGCCAAGCCGTAGAGACACTAGCCTACAATGAGCAGTTCTTC
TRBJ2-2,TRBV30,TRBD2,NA,CAWSGLAGLNTGELFF,TGTGCCTGGAGTGGACTAGCGGGTTTGAACACCGGGGAGCTGTTTTTT
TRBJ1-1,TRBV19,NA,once,CATTARARGTEAFF,TGTGCCACTACGGCCAGGGCGAGGGGCACTGAAGCTTTCTTT
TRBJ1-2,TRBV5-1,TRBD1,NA,CASSLAPDRSNYGYTF,TGCGCCAGCAGCTTGGCCCCGGACAGGTCTAACTATGGCTACACCTTC
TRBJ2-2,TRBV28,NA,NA,CASTRGGQWVFTGELFF,TGTGCCAGCACCCGCGGGGGACAGTGGGTTTTCACCGGGGAGCTGTTTTTT
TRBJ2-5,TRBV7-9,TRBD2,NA,CASSPFRLAGVETQYF,TGTGCCAGCAGTCCTTTCCGACTAGCGGGAGTAGAGACCCAGTACTTC
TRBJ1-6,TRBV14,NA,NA,CASSQVGGSYNSPLHF,TGTGCCAGCAGCCAAGTAGGGGGATCCTATAATTCACCCCTCCACTTT